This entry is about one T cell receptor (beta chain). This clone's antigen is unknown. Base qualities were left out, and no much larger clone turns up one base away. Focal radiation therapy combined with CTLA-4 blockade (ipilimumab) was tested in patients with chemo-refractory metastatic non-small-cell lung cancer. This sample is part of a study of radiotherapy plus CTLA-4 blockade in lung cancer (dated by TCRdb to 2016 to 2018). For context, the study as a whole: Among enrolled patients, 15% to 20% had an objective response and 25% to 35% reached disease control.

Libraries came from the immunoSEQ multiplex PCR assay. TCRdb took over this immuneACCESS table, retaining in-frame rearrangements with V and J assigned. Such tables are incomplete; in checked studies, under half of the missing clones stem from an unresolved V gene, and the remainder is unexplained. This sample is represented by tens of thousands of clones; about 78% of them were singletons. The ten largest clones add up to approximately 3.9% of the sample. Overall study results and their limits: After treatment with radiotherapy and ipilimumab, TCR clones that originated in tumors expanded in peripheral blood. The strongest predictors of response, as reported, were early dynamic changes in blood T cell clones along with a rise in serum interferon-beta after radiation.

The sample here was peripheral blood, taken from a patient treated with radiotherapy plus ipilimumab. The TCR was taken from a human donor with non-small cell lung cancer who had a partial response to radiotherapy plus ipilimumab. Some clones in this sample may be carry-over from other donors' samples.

The DNA sequence is TGTGCCAGCAAAGGACAGCGATACACCGGGGAGCTGTTTTTT. This yields the protein CASKGQRYTGELFF. The rearrangement joined TRBV6-6 to TRBJ2-2; TRBD1 could be the D gene, as 6 bases match. The germline V gene (reference sequence) sets CDR1 to MNHNY and CDR2 to SVGAGI. The CDR3, from cysteine to phenylalanine, totals 14 residues. Only the CDR3 part of the read is kept: 42 bases, read in frame from the first base. Trimming at the junction amounts to 7 bases on V and 3 bases on J, and the germline ends lie 12 bases apart.